This T cell receptor beta chain was obtained from a study of T-cell memory formation after mild COVID-19. Study-wide results and caveats: Later expanders leaned toward CD4+, whereas clones contracting from day 15 to 85 were balanced CD4/CD8.

TCRdb redid the calling of the 5' RACE reads with MiXCR, one entry per CDR3 protein. The repertoire has around 430,000 distinct CDR3 sequences, more than 15% of them found once; the top ten carry 20% to 25%. This clonotype came up many times. What it binds is not known. V lost 0 bases to trimming and J lost 6 bases, with 3 bases between them. The CDR3 contains 12 residues. Germline CDR1 SGHRS, CDR2 YFSETQ. The specimen sequenced was PBMCs or a T cell subset sorted from them (not recorded which). This clonotype was sampled from a man younger than 35 who had mild COVID-19 (a few samples of this study predate the infection). Cell type and time point are not known. This sequence joins TRBV5-1 and TRBJ2-2; D not certain. The CDR3, as DNA: TGCGCCAGCAGCTTGGAGGCCGGGGAGCTGTTTTTT. Residues: CASSLEAGELFF.